The rows below give T cell receptor beta chains drawn from one sample of a study of T cell repertoires in cytomegalovirus infection. TCRdb re-called the reads with MiXCR, one entry per CDR3 protein. In the table there are tens of thousands of distinct CDR3 sequences, around 3.4% of which are singletons. Sequencing was performed on PBMCs. The receptors derive from a human donor in good health (CMV status not recorded). Some clones in this sample may be carry-over from other donors' samples. Each CDR3 is given with its conserved first and last residue. D genes are given only for firm matches. Size tells how often a clone was seen (once, few, many) or the class of an expanded clone, and some rows leave it out.

j_call | clone_size | v_call | d_call | cdr3_nt | cdr3_aa
TRBJ1-1 | many | TRBV29-1 | TRBD1 | TGCAGCGCCACAGGGGGAACGAACACTGAAGCTTTCTTT | CSATGGTNTEAFF
TRBJ2-1 | many | TRBV6-1 | . | TGTGCCAGCAGTGAAAACGGGGTATACAATGAGCAGTTCTTC | CASSENGVYNEQFF
TRBJ1-1 | many | TRBV14 | . | TGTGCCAGCAGCCAAGAAAGTAGGCAAGCTTTCTTT | CASSQESRQAFF
TRBJ2-7 | . | TRBV7-2 | . | TGTGCCAGCAGCTTAGCTTCGGGCCCCTCCTACGAGCAGTACTTC | CASSLASGPSYEQYF
TRBJ2-2 | many | TRBV5-1 | TRBD1 | TGCGCCAGCAGCTTGAGACAGGGTACAACCGGGGAGCTGTTTTTT | CASSLRQGTTGELFF
TRBJ1-5 | many | TRBV5-1 | . | TGCGCCAGCAGCTTGGAATGGGGTCAGCCCCAGCATTTT | CASSLEWGQPQHF
TRBJ2-1 | many | TRBV11-2 | . | TGTGCCAGCAGCCTAGGACAGCCCCTCAATGAGCAGTTCTTC | CASSLGQPLNEQFF
TRBJ1-4 | many | TRBV7-2 | . | TGTGCCACGGGCACAGGAGGAGAAAAACTGTTTTTT | CATGTGGEKLFF
TRBJ2-7 | many | TRBV7-9 | . | TGTGCCAGCAGCTTAGCGGTCGGACCGGGGAAGGGCTACGAGCAGTACTTC | CASSLAVGPGKGYEQYF
TRBJ1-5 | many | TRBV20-1 | . | TGCAGTGCTATTAGGGGGGTGAATCAGCCCCAGCATTTT | CSAIRGVNQPQHF
TRBJ1-2 | many | TRBV7-3 | . | TGTGCCAGCAGCTTCACGGCTATGGGGGGCTACACCTTC | CASSFTAMGGYTF
TRBJ1-1 | many | TRBV29-1 | . | TGCAGCGGAGCAGGGTTCGGGGACACTGAAGCTTTCTTT | CSGAGFGDTEAFF
TRBJ1-4 | many | TRBV5-5 | . | TGTGTCAGCAGCATGGTCACAGGGATTAATGAAAAACTGTTTTTT | CVSSMVTGINEKLFF
TRBJ1-1 | few | TRBV6-2/TRBV6-3 | . | TGTGCCAGCAGTTACGACGGACCTGAAGCTTTCTTT | CASSYDGPEAFF
TRBJ2-1 | many | TRBV20-1 | TRBD2 | TGCAGTGCCCAAGGACTAGATCTCAGCTCCTACAATGAGCAGTTCTTC | CSAQGLDLSSYNEQFF
TRBJ1-2 | many | TRBV28 | . | TGTGCCAGCAGTTCACCCGGGACGTCCGCCTATGGCTACACCTTC | CASSSPGTSAYGYTF
TRBJ1-1 | many | TRBV29-1 | . | TGCAGCACGGGCATCATGAACACTGAAGCTTTCTTT | CSTGIMNTEAFF
TRBJ2-1 | many | TRBV11-2 | . | TGTGCCAGCAGGGGCGGGTCCCTACGGAGTAATGAGCAGTTCTTC | CASRGGSLRSNEQFF
TRBJ1-1 | many | TRBV6-2/TRBV6-3 | . | TGTGCCAGCAGTGAAAGACGGAACGGGGTTGTGGCTGAAGCTTTCTTT | CASSERRNGVVAEAFF
TRBJ2-6 | many | TRBV19 | . | TGTGCCACTACCCAACGCGTACAGCGCTCTGGGGCCAACGTCCTGACTTTC | CATTQRVQRSGANVLTF
TRBJ1-5 | many | TRBV19 | . | TGTGCCAGTAGTATCATTCCTTCCGAAGCGGGGGCTCAGCCCCAGCATTTT | CASSIIPSEAGAQPQHF
TRBJ2-5 | many | TRBV29-1 | . | TGCAGCGTGTTAGTCGCAGAGACCCAGTACTTC | CSVLVAETQYF
TRBJ1-1 | many | TRBV4-3 | . | TGCGCCAGCAGCCACATGACAGCCAACACTGAAGCTTTCTTT | CASSHMTANTEAFF
TRBJ2-3 | many | TRBV20-1 | . | TGCAGTGCTATGAGGGTGCGAGAAGCGGCCGCCACAGATACGCAGTATTTT | CSAMRVREAAATDTQYF
TRBJ2-1 | many | TRBV12-3/TRBV12-4 | . | TGTGCCAGCAGTTTAGGTAGGATCCAGTCCTACAATGAGCAGTTCTTC | CASSLGRIQSYNEQFF
TRBJ2-5 | many | TRBV12-3/TRBV12-4 | . | TGTGCCAGCAGCCAGAAGGGGCAGACCCAGTACTTC | CASSQKGQTQYF
TRBJ2-5 | many | TRBV7-2 | . | TGTGCCAGCAGCCCGCGGAGGGAGACCCAGTACTTC | CASSPRRETQYF
TRBJ2-7 | many | TRBV6-2/TRBV6-3 | . | TGTGCCAGCAGTTTCGAGCCGGTCGCTCCCTACGAGCAGTACTTC | CASSFEPVAPYEQYF
TRBJ1-1 | many | TRBV5-5 | TRBD1 | TGTGCCAGCAGCCTGTTGGGGGGCAGGGGGCCCACTGAAGCTTTCTTT | CASSLLGGRGPTEAFF
TRBJ1-1 | many | TRBV30 | . | TGTGCCTGGAGTGTACGGGACTTCATTTTCTTT | CAWSVRDFIFF
TRBJ2-3 | many | TRBV6-1 | TRBD1 | TGTGCCAGCGTGAAACATAGACAGGGCGCAGATACGCAGTATTTT | CASVKHRQGADTQYF
TRBJ2-5 | many | TRBV30 | . | TGTGCCTGGAGTCCCTCGTCAGAGACCCAGTACTTC | CAWSPSSETQYF
TRBJ2-7 | many | TRBV4-1 | TRBD2 | TGCGCCAGCAGCCGGGGAATAGCGGGGGGGCCTTACGAGCAGTACTTC | CASSRGIAGGPYEQYF
TRBJ2-7 | many | TRBV7-2 | . | TGTGCCAGCAATCAGACCGCAACCAACTACGAGCAGTACTTC | CASNQTATNYEQYF
TRBJ2-1 | many | TRBV6-1 | TRBD1 | TGTGCCAGCAGTTTTACAGGGGAGTCGTACAATGAGCAGTTCTTC | CASSFTGESYNEQFF
TRBJ1-5 | many | TRBV20-1 | TRBD1 | TGCAGTGCTCCAAGACAGGGGTCGGCAGGGAAACCCCAGCATTTT | CSAPRQGSAGKPQHF
TRBJ2-5 | many | TRBV12-3/TRBV12-4 | . | TGTGCCAGCAGTTTATCCGAGAGTCAAGAGACCCAGTACTTC | CASSLSESQETQYF
TRBJ1-5 | medium-sized | TRBV7-6 | . | TGTGCCAGCAGCTTAGTAGGCAACCGAGGACAGCCCCAGCATTTT | CASSLVGNRGQPQHF
TRBJ1-1 | many | TRBV6-1 | . | TGTGCCAGCAGTCCGACCCCGGGACAAGGTATTTCTGAAGCTTTCTTT | CASSPTPGQGISEAFF
TRBJ2-7 | many | TRBV12-3/TRBV12-4 | . | TGTGCCAGCAGTTTAGGGGGATCCCCCTCCTACGAGCAGTACTTC | CASSLGGSPSYEQYF
TRBJ1-2 | many | TRBV29-1 | . | TGCAGCGTTGATGCTACCTGGGGGTATGGCTACACCTTC | CSVDATWGYGYTF
TRBJ1-1 | . | TRBV6-2/TRBV6-3 | TRBD1 | TGTGCCAGCAGTCCGCGGACAGGGACCACTGAAGCTTTCTTT | CASSPRTGTTEAFF
TRBJ1-4 | many | TRBV12-3/TRBV12-4 | TRBD1 | TGTGCCAGCAGTTTAAACAGGGGTGAAAAACTGTTTTTT | CASSLNRGEKLFF
TRBJ2-7 | . | TRBV6-5 | TRBD1 | TGTGCCAGCGGCTACGGGACAGGGTCCTACGAGCAGTACTTC | CASGYGTGSYEQYF
TRBJ1-6 | many | TRBV7-9 | TRBD1 | TGTGCCAGCAGCTCGCCCCCGGGACAGAACTCACCCCTCCACTTT | CASSSPPGQNSPLHF
TRBJ2-1 | many | TRBV11-1 | . | TGTGCCAGCAGCTTAGGCTTAGGGGGGAGGAATGAGCAGTTCTTC | CASSLGLGGRNEQFF
TRBJ1-5 | many | TRBV11-3 | . | TGTGCCAGCAGCTTAGATTGGGCAGCTTATACTCAGCCCCAGCATTTT | CASSLDWAAYTQPQHF
TRBJ2-7 | many | TRBV6-6 | TRBD1 | TGTGCCAGCAGCCAGCCCGACAGGGAGAGCTCCTACGAGCAGTACTTC | CASSQPDRESSYEQYF
TRBJ1-1 | many | TRBV4-3 | . | TGCGCCAGCAGCCAACCCGGAATGAACACTGAAGCTTTCTTT | CASSQPGMNTEAFF
TRBJ2-3 | many | TRBV20-1 | . | TGCAGTGCTCCTCTCGGCGGGTACCGCACAGATACGCAGTATTTT | CSAPLGGYRTDTQYF
TRBJ2-2 | many | TRBV5-1 | TRBD1 | TGCGCCAGCAGCCCTCGTCTGATGGGACAGGACACCGGGGAGCTGTTTTTT | CASSPRLMGQDTGELFF